Listed below are T cell receptor beta chains from one sample, sequenced in a study of shared clonotypes between healthy human individuals. Assay used: immunoSEQ multiplex PCR; TCRdb lists only in-frame clones, some missing. The table shows more than 2 million clones, with 95% occurring only once. The sequenced material came from naive CD4+ T cells sorted from blood. The receptors shown here come from a man aged 18 to 35 in good health. The CDR3 runs from the conserved cysteine through the conserved F or W. Fields, in order: V gene, D gene, clone size, J gene, CDR3 DNA, CDR3 protein. A D gene is named only where the DNA matches it firmly. Some rows have no size entry. The others give once, few or many, or a class for an expanded clone.

>TRBV7-8|.|.|TRBJ1-4
TGTGCCAGCAGCACGGACAGCAGTCCTAATGAAAAACTGTTTTTT
CASSTDSSPNEKLFF
>TRBV7-9|.|.|TRBJ2-5
TGTGCCAGCAGCTTCTATGGGGAGACCCAGTACTTC
CASSFYGETQYF
>TRBV5-6|TRBD1|.|TRBJ2-7
TGTGCCAGCAGCTTACAGGGGGCAAGCGAGCAGTACTTC
CASSLQGASEQYF
>TRBV5-6|.|.|TRBJ1-2
TGTGCCAGCAGCTTGTTGACAGATTTCTATGGCTACACCTTC
CASSLLTDFYGYTF
>TRBV30|TRBD2|.|TRBJ2-5
TGTGCCTGGAGTACGACTAGCCGGGGGACCCAGTACTTC
CAWSTTSRGTQYF
>TRBV5-1|.|few|TRBJ2-1
TGCGCCAGCAGCTTGGCCGCGCAGGCCAACAATGAGCAGTTCTTC
CASSLAAQANNEQFF
>TRBV5-1|.|.|TRBJ2-2
TGCGCCAGCAGCTCAAAAGGCGGTCGGGGGGCGACCGGGGAGCTGTTTTTT
CASSSKGGRGATGELFF
>TRBV11-2|TRBD1|.|TRBJ2-1
TGTGCCAGCAGCTTAGATCCGGGACAGCACAATGAGCAGTTCTTC
CASSLDPGQHNEQFF
>TRBV4-1|.|.|TRBJ2-3
TGCGCCAGCAGCCAAGTACAGGTGCCAGATACGCAGTATTTT
CASSQVQVPDTQYF
>TRBV6-1|.|.|TRBJ1-3
TGTGCCAGCAGTGAAGCGCTCTGGACCTCTGGAAACACCATATATTTT
CASSEALWTSGNTIYF
>TRBV7-9|.|.|TRBJ1-1
TGTGCCAGCAGCTCGGTGAACACTGAAGCTTTCTTT
CASSSVNTEAFF
>TRBV10-3|.|.|TRBJ2-3
TGTGCCACCTCGACAGTCGATACGCAGTATTTT
CATSTVDTQYF
>TRBV5-4|TRBD1|.|TRBJ1-1
TGTGCCAGCAGCTCGCGACAGGGGACTGAAGCTTTCTTT
CASSSRQGTEAFF
>TRBV2|TRBD1|.|TRBJ1-2
TGTGCCAGCAATAACCAGGACAGGGTGGTTTATGGCTACACCTTC
CASNNQDRVVYGYTF
>TRBV7-8|TRBD1|.|TRBJ1-6
TGTGCCAGCAGCTCGGGACAGTCGGCCTATAATTCACCCCTCCACTTT
CASSSGQSAYNSPLHF
>TRBV15|.|.|TRBJ2-7
TGTGCCACCAGCAGAGGGGAGGAGGGCTCGAAGTACTTC
CATSRGEEGSKYF
>TRBV28|TRBD1|.|TRBJ1-6
TGTGCCAGCAGTTCACCCCAGGGGGCGATTACCTATAATTCACCCCTCCACTTT
CASSSPQGAITYNSPLHF
>TRBV7-9|.|.|TRBJ2-1
TGTGCCAGCAGCTCGGGGCTAGACAATGAGCAGTTCTTC
CASSSGLDNEQFF
>TRBV25-1|.|.|TRBJ1-6
TGTGCCAGCAGTGAATATGGTTTGCGTGCGACCTATAATTCACCCCTCCACTTT
CASSEYGLRATYNSPLHF
>TRBV5-1|TRBD1|.|TRBJ2-3
TGCGCCAGCAGCTCGGGACAGGGCAAAGATACGCAGTATTTT
CASSSGQGKDTQYF
>TRBV27|TRBD1|.|TRBJ1-1
TGTGCCAGCAGTTCCCCGACAGGGACTGAAGCTTTCTTT
CASSSPTGTEAFF
>TRBV18|TRBD1|.|TRBJ2-5
TGTGCCAGCTCACCTGACAGGGTCGGAGAGACCCAGTACTTC
CASSPDRVGETQYF
>TRBV7-8|.|.|TRBJ2-7
TGTGCCAGCAGCTCACTCCTGGCGAGGGAGCAGTACTTC
CASSSLLAREQYF
>TRBV4-1|.|.|TRBJ1-3
TGCGCCAGCAGCCAAGCAGGGATCCCAGGGAGAAACACCATATATTTT
CASSQAGIPGRNTIYF
>TRBV5-6|.|.|TRBJ2-1
TGTGCCAGCAGCTTGGACGGGATGAGTGGGAGCCGGTACAATGAGCAGTTCTTC
CASSLDGMSGSRYNEQFF
>TRBV6-6|.|.|TRBJ1-2
TGTGCCAGCCAACCTCAGGGCTATGGCCACACCTTC
CASQPQGYGHTF
>TRBV29-1|.|.|TRBJ2-5
TGCAGCGTTGAAGATAACGGAGGGATTGTGAGGACCCAGTACTTC
CSVEDNGGIVRTQYF
>TRBV5-4|TRBD2|.|TRBJ2-1
TGTGCCAGCAGTCCGGGACTAGAACTTAGCAATGAGCAGTTCTTC
CASSPGLELSNEQFF
>TRBV6-5|TRBD1|.|TRBJ1-1
TGTGCCAGCAGTCGCCGGGACAGGGGGAAGACTGAAGCTTTCTTT
CASSRRDRGKTEAFF
>TRBV6-6|TRBD1|.|TRBJ1-5
TGTGCCAGCAGCGGACAGGGTAAAAGTCAGCCCCAGCATTTT
CASSGQGKSQPQHF